This T cell receptor (beta chain) was sequenced during a study of brain T cells in children with intractable seizures. Overall study results and limits: HCMV serostatus was not known, and viral specificity came from CDR3 similarity only. Pre- and post-surgery blood differed in depth, so pre-surgery absences may be undersampling.

Profiled with immunoSEQ multiplex PCR; TCRdb holds only in-frame clones, not every one. The data show 75,000 to 80,000 clones, roughly 91% seen once. Surgery cases with the highest brain T cell transcript signatures were chosen for sequencing. At least one anti-epileptic drug was given before surgery. The CDR3 extends over 16 amino acids. Germline lookup yields CDR1 MNHEY and CDR2 SVGAGI. J lost 10 bases, V lost 2 bases, and 12 bases had no gene match. A note on this clone: As yet, its antigen is unknown.

This sequence originates from a boy under three years old with tuberous sclerosis and intractable seizures. The chain employs TRBV6-5 and TRBJ2-1; 9 bases are a match to TRBD2. The input for sequencing was peripheral blood, taken at surgery. The CDR3 is CASSYPGLAGVGEQFF. The CDR3 DNA sequence: TGTGCCAGCAGTTACCCCGGTTTAGCGGGAGTTGGGGAGCAGTTCTTC.